The sequence of this T cell receptor (beta chain) was determined in a study of technical replicates of blood from a handful of donors. This clone was picked up one time. Using immunoSEQ multiplex PCR, the repertoire was profiled, and TCRdb retains in-frame clones only, with some absent. This sample carries some 83,000 clones, approximately 94% of them seen once, and the ten largest clones take 0.25%. This clonotype was sampled from a human donor in good health. Sample: T cells isolated from PBMCs.

In DNA, the CDR3 is TGTGCCAGCAGCTTATCGTCTGAAGCTTTCTTT. Encoded protein: CASSLSSEAFF. The chain employs TRBV7-9 and TRBJ1-1; D unclear. The CDR3 contains 11 residues. Germline V gene lookup returns CDR1 SEHNR and CDR2 FQNEAQ (reference sequence). With 2 bases removed from V and 6 bases from J, the gap between germline ends came to 4 bases. The whole variable domain, remainder taken from reference TRBV7-9 and TRBJ1-1, is DTGVSQNPRHKITKRGQNVTFRCDPISEHNRLYWYRQTLGQGPEFLTYFQNEAQLEKSRLLSDRFSAERPKGSFSTLEIQRTEQGDSAMYLCASSLSSEAFFGQGTRLTVV.